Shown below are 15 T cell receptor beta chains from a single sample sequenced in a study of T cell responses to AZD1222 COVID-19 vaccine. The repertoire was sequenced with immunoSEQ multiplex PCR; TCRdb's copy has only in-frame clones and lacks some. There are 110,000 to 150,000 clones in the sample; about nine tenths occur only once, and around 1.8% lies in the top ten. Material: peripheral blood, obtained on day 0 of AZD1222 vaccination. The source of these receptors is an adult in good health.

The CDR3 loop is CASSRQRGPGNTIYF. The CDR3 DNA reads as TGTGCCAGCAGCCGTCAAAGAGGGCCTGGAAACACCATATATTTT. The chain carries TRBV2 and TRBJ1-3; D uncertain. The V gene's germline CDR1 is SNHLY and CDR2 FYNNEI. CDR3 length: 15 residues. Trimming took off 6 bases at V and 2 bases at J, with 14 bases between the two ends.

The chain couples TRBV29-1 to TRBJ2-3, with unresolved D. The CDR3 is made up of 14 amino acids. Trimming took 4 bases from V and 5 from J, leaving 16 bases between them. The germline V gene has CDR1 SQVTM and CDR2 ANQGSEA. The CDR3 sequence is CSVGQTPGLDTQYF. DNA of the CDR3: TGCAGCGTTGGCCAGACCCCTGGGCTAGATACGCAGTATTTT.

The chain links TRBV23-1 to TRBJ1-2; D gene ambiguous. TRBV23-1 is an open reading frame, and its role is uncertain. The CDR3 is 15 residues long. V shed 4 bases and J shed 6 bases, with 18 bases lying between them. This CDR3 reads CASSPRGLLGDGYTF. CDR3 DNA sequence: TGCGCCAGCAGTCCCCGCGGACTTCTTGGGGATGGCTACACCTTC.

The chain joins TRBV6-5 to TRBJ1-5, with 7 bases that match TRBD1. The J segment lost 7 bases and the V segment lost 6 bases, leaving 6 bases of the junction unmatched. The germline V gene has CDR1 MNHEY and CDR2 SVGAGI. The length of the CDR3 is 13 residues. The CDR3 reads CASSLETGQPQHF. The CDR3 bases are TGTGCCAGCAGCCTTGAGACAGGGCAGCCCCAGCATTTT.

CDR3 sequence (DNA): TGTGCCAGCAGCTCCGAAGTGGACACTGAAGCTTTCTTT. It codes for CASSSEVDTEAFF. The chain uses TRBV11-1 and TRBJ1-1, with D hard to call. CDR1 and CDR2 from the germline V gene are SGHAT and FQDESV (reference sequence). V lost 4 bases and J lost 3, with 9 bases in between. This CDR3 comprises 13 residues.

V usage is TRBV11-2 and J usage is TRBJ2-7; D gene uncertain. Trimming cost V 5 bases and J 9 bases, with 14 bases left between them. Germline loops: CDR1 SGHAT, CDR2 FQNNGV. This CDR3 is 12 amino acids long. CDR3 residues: CASSPRNVGQYF. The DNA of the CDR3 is TGTGCCAGCAGCCCCCGGAACGTGGGGCAGTACTTC.

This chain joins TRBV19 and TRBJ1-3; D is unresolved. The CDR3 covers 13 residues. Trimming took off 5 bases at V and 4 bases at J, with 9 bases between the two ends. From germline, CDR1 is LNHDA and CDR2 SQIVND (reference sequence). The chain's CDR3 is CASSSRPGNTIYF. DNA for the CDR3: TGTGCCAGTAGTTCACGCCCAGGAAACACCATATATTTT.

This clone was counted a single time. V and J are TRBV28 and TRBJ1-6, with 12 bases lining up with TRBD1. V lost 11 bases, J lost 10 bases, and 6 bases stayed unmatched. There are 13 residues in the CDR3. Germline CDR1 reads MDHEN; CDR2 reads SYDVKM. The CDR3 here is CAGDRGPGSPLHF. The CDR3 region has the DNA TGTGCCGGGGACAGGGGGCCGGGATCACCCCTCCACTTT.

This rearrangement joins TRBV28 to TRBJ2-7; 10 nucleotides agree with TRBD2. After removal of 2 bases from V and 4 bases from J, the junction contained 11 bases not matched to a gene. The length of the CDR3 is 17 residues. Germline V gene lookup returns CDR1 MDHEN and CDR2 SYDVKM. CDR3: CASSLGVGLAGEYEQYF. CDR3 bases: TGTGCCAGCAGTTTAGGTGTTGGGCTAGCGGGAGAATACGAGCAGTACTTC.

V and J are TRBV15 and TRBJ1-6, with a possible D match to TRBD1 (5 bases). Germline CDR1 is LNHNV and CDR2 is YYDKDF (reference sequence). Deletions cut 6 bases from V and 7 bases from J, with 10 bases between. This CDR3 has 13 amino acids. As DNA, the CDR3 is TGTGCCACCAGTTGGGGCCAAAATTCACCCCTCCACTTT. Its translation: CATSWGQNSPLHF.

CDR3 bases: TGCAGCGTTGAGGAGGGGGCCAACTATGGCTACACCTTC. Its protein product is CSVEEGANYGYTF. The chain has TRBV29-1 and TRBJ1-2; 7 nucleotides agree with TRBD1. The germline gives CDR1 SQVTM, CDR2 ANQGSEA. Trimming removed 3 bases from V and 2 bases from J; junction bases left unmatched: 3. CDR3 length: 13 residues.

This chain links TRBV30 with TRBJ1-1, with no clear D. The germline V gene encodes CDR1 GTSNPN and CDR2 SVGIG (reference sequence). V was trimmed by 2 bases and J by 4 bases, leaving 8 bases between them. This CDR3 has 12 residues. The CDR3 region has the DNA TGTGCCTGGAGTTCGAAGGGCACTGAAGCTTTCTTT. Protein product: CAWSSKGTEAFF.

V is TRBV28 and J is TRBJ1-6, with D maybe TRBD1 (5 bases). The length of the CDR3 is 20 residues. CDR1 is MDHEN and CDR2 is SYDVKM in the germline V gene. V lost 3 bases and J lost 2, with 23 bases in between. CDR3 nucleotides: TGTGCCAGCAGTTTCCCCGACAGAGAAAAGACGAGCCCCTATAATTCACCCCTCCACTTT. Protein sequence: CASSFPDREKTSPYNSPLHF. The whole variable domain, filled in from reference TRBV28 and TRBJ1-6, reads DVKVTQSSRYLVKRTGEKVFLECVQDMDHENMFWYRQDPGLGLRLIYFSYDVKMKEKGDIPEGYSVSREKKERFSLILESASTNQTSMYLCASSFPDREKTSPYNSPLHFGNGTRLTVT.

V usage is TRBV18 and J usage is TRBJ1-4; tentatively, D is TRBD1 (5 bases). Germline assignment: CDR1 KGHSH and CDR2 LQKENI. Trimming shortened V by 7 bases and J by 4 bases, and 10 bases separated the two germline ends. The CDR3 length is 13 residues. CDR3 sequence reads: CASLGRINEKLFF. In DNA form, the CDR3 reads TGTGCCAGCTTGGGACGGATTAATGAAAAACTGTTTTTT.

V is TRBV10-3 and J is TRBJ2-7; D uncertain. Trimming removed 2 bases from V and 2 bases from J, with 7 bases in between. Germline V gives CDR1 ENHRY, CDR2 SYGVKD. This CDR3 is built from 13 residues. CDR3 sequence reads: CAISEGQTYEQYF. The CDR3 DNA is TGTGCCATCAGTGAGGGGCAGACCTACGAGCAGTACTTC.